Listed below are T cell receptor beta chains from one sample, sequenced in a study of beta chain features in type 1 diabetes. Sequencing used immunoSEQ multiplex PCR; TCRdb keeps in-frame clones, though not all of them. The repertoire holds some 160,000 clones, approximately 10% seen once, with under 0.85% in the top ten. Sequencing was carried out using central memory CD4+ T cells from blood. The receptor set was obtained from a woman under 40 with type 1 diabetes. Both conserved end residues are part of each CDR3. A D gene is named only where the DNA matches it firmly. Size is omitted from some rows. Given values are once, few, many or a class for expanded clones.

cdr3_nt cdr3_aa v_call d_call cdr3_length j_call clone_size
TGTGCCATCAGTGTGACAGTAGATCAGCCCCAGCATTTT CAISVTVDQPQHF TRBV10-3 . 13 TRBJ1-5 .
TGTGCCAGCAGTTTCCAGATCCCCTACGAGCAGTACTTC CASSFQIPYEQYF TRBV28 . 13 TRBJ2-7 .
TGTGCCAGCAGCCAAGACTGGGCTGCTGCAGATACGCAGTATTTT CASSQDWAAADTQYF TRBV4-2 . 15 TRBJ2-3 .
TGTGCCACCAGCAGAGTATACACCGGGGAGCTGTTTTTT CATSRVYTGELFF TRBV15 . 13 TRBJ2-2 .
TGTGCCAGCAGCTTGGGACAGGGGGAAGGAGCTTTCTTT CASSLGQGEGAFF TRBV7-9 TRBD1 13 TRBJ1-1 few
TGTGCCAGCAGGGACCCGGGACAGGGGGTTGGGGAGCTGTTTTTT CASRDPGQGVGELFF TRBV28 TRBD1 15 TRBJ2-2 .
TGTGCCAGCAGCGCGGGACTAGCCTCCTACAATGAGCAGTTCTTC CASSAGLASYNEQFF TRBV9 TRBD2 15 TRBJ2-1 few
TGTGCCAGCAGCTTAGGGGCCTCCCAAGAGACCCAGTACTTC CASSLGASQETQYF TRBV7-8 . 14 TRBJ2-5 .
TGTGCCAGCAGTCCCCCAGGCAGCCTTAATGAAAAACTGTTTTTT CASSPPGSLNEKLFF TRBV28 . 15 TRBJ1-4 .
TGTGCCAGCAGCTCGACAGGCTCCTACAATGAGCAGTTCTTC CASSSTGSYNEQFF TRBV28 . 14 TRBJ2-1 .
TGTGCCAGCAGCTGGGACAGGGCCTACGAGCAGTACTTC CASSWDRAYEQYF TRBV11-3 TRBD1 13 TRBJ2-7 many
TGTGCCAGCAGCCCGCGGAGTGTGGCCTGGTATGGCTACACCTTC CASSPRSVAWYGYTF TRBV11-2 . 15 TRBJ1-2 .
TGTGCCACCAGCAGAGTTGGGCAGGGGGCGAGCTACGAGCAGTACTTC CATSRVGQGASYEQYF TRBV15 TRBD1 16 TRBJ2-7 .
TGCGCCAGCAGCCCCACTACTAGCGGGCACTACAATGAGCAGTTCTTC CASSPTTSGHYNEQFF TRBV5-1 TRBD2 16 TRBJ2-1 .
TGCGCCAGCAGTTACAGGGCCTATAGCAATCAGCCCCAGCATTTT CASSYRAYSNQPQHF TRBV4-1 . 15 TRBJ1-5 .